This T cell receptor beta chain derives from a study of blood T cell repertoires in COVID-19. The V end was cut by 2 bases, the J end by 5 bases, with 26 bases between. The germline V gene has CDR1 SGHDT and CDR2 YYEEEE. CDR3 length: 18 residues. Profiling relied on immunoSEQ multiplex PCR, and the TCRdb table lists in-frame clones only, not all of them. The sample contains 200,000 to 250,000 clones, around 90% of which appear only once. Source material: peripheral blood. The chain uses TRBV5-6 and TRBJ2-7; D is possibly TRBD1 (7 bases). The TCR sequence derives from a man between 18 and 35 years old with active or convalescent COVID-19. CDR3 loop: CASSFQPGVTGVGDEQYF. In DNA form, the CDR3 reads TGTGCCAGCAGCTTCCAACCGGGGGTAACAGGGGTTGGTGACGAGCAGTACTTC.